This T cell receptor beta chain was retrieved from a study of regulatory T cells in long-lasting Graves disease. This CDR3 comprises 14 residues. Germline V gene data show CDR1 as MDHEN and CDR2 as SYDVKM. Trimming left V 4 bases short and J 3 bases short, with 9 bases between. For this clonotype: A read error is possible here, since a much larger clone lies one base away. A read error is likely, as this CDR3 ends without the conserved phenylalanine or tryptophan.

Regarding time point: persistent/refractory GD, antithyroid drugs over 5 years with positive TRAb. Scientists built the TCR library using RNA that was extracted from PBMCs. Graves' disease diagnosis was established per American Thyroid Association guidelines. The TCR beta library used iRepertoire HTBI primers with Arm-PCR amplification of CDR3. TCRdb processed the multiplex PCR reads anew with MiXCR; each CDR3 protein has one entry. The data contain hundreds of thousands of distinct CDR3 sequences, around 20% of them singletons. This receptor was obtained from a female donor with Graves disease. The chain carries TRBV28 and TRBJ2-2, with D perhaps matching TRBD2 (6 bases). The source material was peripheral blood mononuclear cells (PBMCs), sampled when the disease was refractory, from a patient treated with antithyroid drugs. CDR3 sequence: CASSSPGDTGELFS. Written as DNA, the CDR3 is TGTGCCAGCAGTTCGCCGGGGGACACCGGGGAGCTGTTTTCT.